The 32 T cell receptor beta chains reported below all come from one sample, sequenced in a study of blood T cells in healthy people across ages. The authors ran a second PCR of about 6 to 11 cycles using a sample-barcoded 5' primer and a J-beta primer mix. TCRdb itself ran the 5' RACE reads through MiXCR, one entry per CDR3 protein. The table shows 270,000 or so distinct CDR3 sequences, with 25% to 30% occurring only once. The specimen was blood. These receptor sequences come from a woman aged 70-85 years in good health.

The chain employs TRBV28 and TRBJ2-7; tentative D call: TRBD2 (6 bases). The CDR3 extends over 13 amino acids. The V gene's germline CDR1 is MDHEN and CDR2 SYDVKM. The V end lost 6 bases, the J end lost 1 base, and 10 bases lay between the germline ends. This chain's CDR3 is CASRRRESYEQYF. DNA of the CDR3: TGTGCCAGCAGACGACGGGAGTCCTACGAGCAGTACTTC.

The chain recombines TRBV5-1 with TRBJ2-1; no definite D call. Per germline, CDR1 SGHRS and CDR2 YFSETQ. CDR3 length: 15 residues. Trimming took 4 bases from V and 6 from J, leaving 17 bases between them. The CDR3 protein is CASSVPTPRGNEQFF. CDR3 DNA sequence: TGCGCCAGCAGCGTACCAACCCCAAGAGGCAATGAGCAGTTCTTC.

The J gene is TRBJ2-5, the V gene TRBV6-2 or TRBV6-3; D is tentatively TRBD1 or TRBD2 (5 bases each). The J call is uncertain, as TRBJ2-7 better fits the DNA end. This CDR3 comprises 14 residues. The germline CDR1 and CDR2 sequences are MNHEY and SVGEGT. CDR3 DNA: TGTGCCAGCAGTACCATCCAGGGAGCCTACGAGCAGTACTTC. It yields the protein CASSTIQGAYEQYF.

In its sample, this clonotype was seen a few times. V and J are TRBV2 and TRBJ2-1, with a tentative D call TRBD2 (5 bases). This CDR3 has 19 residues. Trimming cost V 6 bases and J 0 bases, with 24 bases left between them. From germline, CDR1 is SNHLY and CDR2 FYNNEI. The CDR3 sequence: CASRGPNQRSGPSYNEQFF. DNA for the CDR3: TGTGCCAGCAGAGGGCCAAATCAGCGGAGCGGCCCCTCCTACAATGAGCAGTTCTTC.

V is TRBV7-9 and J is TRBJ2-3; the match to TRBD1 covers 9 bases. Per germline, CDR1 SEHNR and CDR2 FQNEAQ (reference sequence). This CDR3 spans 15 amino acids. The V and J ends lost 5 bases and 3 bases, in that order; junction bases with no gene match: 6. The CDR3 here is CASSLQTGGTDTQYF. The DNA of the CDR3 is TGTGCCAGCAGCCTTCAGACAGGGGGGACAGATACGCAGTATTTT.

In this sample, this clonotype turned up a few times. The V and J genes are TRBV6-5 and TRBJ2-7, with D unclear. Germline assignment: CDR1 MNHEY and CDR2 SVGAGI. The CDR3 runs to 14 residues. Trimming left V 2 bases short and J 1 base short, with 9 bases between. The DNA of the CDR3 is TGTGCCAGCAGTTACACCAGGATTTCCTACGAGCAGTACTTC. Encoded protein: CASSYTRISYEQYF.

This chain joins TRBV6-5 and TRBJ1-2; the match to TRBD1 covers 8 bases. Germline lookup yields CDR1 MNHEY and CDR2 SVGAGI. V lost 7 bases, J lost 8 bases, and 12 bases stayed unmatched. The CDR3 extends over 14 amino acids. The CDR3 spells CASKEDRGMRGYTF. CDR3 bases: TGTGCCAGCAAGGAAGACAGGGGAATGCGCGGCTACACCTTC.

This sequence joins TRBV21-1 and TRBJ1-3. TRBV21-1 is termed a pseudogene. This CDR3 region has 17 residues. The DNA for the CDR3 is TGTGCCAGCAGCAACAGGTTGGGCACGAAGGCTGGAAACACCATATATTTT. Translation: CASSNRLGTKAGNTIYF.

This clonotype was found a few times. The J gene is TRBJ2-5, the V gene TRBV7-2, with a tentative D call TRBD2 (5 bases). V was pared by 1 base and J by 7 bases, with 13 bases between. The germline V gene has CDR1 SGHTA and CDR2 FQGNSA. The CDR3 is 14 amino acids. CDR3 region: CASSLGRGSGTQYF. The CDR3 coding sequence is TGTGCCAGCAGCTTAGGTCGCGGGTCGGGGACCCAGTACTTC.

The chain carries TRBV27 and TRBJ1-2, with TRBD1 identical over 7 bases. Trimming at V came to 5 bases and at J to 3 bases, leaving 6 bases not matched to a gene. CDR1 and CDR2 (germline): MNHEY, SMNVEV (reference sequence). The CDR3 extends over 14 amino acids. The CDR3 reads CASSPQGLDYGYTF. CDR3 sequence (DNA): TGTGCCAGCAGTCCACAGGGGTTAGACTATGGCTACACCTTC.

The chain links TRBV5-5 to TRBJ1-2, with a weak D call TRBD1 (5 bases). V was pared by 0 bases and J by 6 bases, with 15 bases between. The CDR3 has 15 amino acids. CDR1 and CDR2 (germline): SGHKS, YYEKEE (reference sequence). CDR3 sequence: CASSLDLQAGDGYTF. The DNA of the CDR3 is TGTGCCAGCAGCTTGGATCTCCAGGCGGGGGATGGCTACACCTTC.

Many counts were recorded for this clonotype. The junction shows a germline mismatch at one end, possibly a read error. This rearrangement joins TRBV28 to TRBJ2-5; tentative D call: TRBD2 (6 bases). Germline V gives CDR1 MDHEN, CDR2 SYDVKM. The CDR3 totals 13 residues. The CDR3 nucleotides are TGTGCCAGCAGATCCCCGGTTAGGACTATGGAGTTCTTC. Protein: CASRSPVRTMEFF.

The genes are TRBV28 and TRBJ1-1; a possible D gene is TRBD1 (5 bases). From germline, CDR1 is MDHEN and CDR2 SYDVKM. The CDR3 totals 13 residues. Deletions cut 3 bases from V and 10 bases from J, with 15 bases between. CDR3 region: CASSLDQVGTAFF. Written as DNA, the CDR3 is TGTGCCAGCAGTTTGGACCAGGTTGGGACAGCTTTCTTT. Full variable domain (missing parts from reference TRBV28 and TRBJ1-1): DVKVTQSSRYLVKRTGEKVFLECVQDMDHENMFWYRQDPGLGLRLIYFSYDVKMKEKGDIPEGYSVSREKKERFSLILESASTNQTSMYLCASSLDQVGTAFFGQGTRLTVV.

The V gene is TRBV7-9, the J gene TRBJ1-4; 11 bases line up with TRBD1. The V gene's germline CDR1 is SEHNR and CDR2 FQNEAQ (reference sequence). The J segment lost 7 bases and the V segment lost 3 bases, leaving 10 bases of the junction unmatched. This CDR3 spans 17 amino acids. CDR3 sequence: CASSLALGTGGGEKLFF. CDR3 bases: TGTGCCAGCAGCTTGGCCCTCGGGACAGGGGGAGGTGAAAAACTGTTTTTT.

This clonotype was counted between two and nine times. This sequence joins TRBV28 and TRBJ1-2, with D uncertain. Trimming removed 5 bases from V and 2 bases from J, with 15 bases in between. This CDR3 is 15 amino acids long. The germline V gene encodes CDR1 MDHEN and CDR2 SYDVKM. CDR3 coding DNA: TGTGCCAGCAGTCCGACCGGGAAAAAAAACTATGGCTACACCTTC. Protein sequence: CASSPTGKKNYGYTF.

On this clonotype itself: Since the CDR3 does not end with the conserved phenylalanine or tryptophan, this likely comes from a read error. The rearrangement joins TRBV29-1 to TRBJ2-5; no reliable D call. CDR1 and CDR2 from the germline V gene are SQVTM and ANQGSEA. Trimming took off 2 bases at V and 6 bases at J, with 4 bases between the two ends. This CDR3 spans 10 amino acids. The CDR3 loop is CSVELQTQYL. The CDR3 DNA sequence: TGCAGCGTTGAACTCCAGACCCAGTACCTC.

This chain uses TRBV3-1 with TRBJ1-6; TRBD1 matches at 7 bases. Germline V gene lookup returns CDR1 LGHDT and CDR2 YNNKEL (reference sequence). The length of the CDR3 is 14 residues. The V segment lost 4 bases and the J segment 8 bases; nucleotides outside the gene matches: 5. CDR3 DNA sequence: TGTGCCAGCAGCCCATTGACAGGGCATTCACCCCTCCACTTT. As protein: CASSPLTGHSPLHF.

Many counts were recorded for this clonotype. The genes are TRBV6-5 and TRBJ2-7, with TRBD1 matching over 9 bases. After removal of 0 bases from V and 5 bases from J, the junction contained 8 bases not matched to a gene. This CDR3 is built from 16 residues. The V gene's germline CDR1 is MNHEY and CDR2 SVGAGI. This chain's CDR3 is CASSYSRRTGEHEQYF. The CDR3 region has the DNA TGTGCCAGCAGTTACTCAAGAAGGACAGGGGAGCACGAGCAGTACTTC.

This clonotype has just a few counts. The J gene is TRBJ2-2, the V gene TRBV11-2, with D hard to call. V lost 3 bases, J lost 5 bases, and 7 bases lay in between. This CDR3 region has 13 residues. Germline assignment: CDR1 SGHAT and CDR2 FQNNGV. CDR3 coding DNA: TGTGCCAGCAGCTTCCAAGTGACCGGGGAGCTGTTTTTT. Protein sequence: CASSFQVTGELFF.

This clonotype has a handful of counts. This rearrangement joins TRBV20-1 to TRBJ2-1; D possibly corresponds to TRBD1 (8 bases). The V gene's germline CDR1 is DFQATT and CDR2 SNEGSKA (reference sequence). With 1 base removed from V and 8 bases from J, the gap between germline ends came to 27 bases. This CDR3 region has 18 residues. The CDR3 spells CSARGQGPLSGTPDEQFF. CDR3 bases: TGCAGTGCTAGAGGACAGGGGCCTTTGAGCGGGACTCCCGATGAGCAGTTCTTC.

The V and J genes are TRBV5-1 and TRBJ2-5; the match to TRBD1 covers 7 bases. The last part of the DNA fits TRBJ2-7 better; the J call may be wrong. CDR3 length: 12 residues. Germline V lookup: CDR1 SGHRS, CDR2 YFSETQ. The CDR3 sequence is CASSRDSNEQYF. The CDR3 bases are TGCGCCAGCAGCCGGGACAGCAACGAGCAGTACTTC.

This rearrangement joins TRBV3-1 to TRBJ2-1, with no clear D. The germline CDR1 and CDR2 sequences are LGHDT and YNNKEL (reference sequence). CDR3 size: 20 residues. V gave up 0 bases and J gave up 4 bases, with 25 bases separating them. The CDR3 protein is CASSQEGIGSDHPLYNEQFF. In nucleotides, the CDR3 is TGTGCCAGCAGCCAAGAGGGCATAGGATCGGATCACCCCCTGTACAATGAGCAGTTCTTC.

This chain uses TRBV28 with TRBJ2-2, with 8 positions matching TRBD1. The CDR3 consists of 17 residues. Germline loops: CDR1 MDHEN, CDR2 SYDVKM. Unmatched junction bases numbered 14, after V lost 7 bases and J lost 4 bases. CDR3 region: CASTPFPGQVVTGELFF. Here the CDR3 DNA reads TGTGCCAGCACCCCTTTCCCGGGACAGGTGGTCACCGGGGAGCTGTTTTTT.

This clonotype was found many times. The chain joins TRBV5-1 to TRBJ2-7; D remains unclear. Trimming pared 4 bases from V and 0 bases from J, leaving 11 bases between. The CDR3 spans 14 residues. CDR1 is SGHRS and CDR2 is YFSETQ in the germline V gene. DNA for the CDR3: TGCGCCAGCAGCCAAGGACGGAACTCCTACGAGCAGTACTTC. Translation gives CASSQGRNSYEQYF.

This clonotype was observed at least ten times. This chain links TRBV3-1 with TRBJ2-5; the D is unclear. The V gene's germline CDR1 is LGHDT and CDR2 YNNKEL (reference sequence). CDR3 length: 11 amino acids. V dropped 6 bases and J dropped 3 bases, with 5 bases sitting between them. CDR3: CASRLEETQYF. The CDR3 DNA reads TGTGCCAGCAGGCTTGAAGAGACCCAGTACTTC.

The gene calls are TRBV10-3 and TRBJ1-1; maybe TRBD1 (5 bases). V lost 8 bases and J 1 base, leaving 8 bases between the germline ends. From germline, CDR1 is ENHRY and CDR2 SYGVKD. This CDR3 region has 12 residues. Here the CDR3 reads CAIATANTEAFF. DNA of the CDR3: TGTGCCATCGCGACAGCGAACACTGAAGCTTTCTTT.

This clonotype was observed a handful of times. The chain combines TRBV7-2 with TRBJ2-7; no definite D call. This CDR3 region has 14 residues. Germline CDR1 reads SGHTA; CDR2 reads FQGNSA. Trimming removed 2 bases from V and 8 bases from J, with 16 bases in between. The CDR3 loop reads CASSLSLTVVQQYF. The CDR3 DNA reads TGTGCCAGCAGCTTATCGCTTACCGTAGTCCAGCAGTACTTC.

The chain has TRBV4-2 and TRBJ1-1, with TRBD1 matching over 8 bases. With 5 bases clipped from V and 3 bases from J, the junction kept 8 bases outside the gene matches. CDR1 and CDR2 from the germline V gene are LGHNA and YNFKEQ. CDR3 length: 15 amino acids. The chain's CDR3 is CASSSQGATDTEAFF. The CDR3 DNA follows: TGTGCCAGCAGCTCCCAGGGGGCAACGGACACTGAAGCTTTCTTT.

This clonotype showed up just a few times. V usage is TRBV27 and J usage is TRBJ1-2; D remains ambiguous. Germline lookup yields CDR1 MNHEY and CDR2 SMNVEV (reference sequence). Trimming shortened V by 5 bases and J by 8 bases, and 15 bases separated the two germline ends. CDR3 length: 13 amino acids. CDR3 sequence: CASSPNIGGGYTF. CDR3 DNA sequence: TGTGCCAGCAGTCCCAATATAGGAGGGGGCTACACCTTC.

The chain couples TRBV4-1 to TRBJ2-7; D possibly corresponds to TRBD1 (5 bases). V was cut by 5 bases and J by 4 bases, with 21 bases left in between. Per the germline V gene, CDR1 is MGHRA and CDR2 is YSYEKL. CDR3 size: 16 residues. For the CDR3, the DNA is TGCGCCAGCAGCTCTCAAACAGGTCTCTCCCTATACGAGCAGTACTTC. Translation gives CASSSQTGLSLYEQYF.

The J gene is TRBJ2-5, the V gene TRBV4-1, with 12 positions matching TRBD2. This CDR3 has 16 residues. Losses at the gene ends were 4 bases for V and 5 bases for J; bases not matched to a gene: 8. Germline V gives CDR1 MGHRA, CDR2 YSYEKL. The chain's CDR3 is CASSLRLAGDRETQYF. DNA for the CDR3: TGCGCCAGCAGCCTCCGACTAGCGGGAGACCGGGAGACCCAGTACTTC.

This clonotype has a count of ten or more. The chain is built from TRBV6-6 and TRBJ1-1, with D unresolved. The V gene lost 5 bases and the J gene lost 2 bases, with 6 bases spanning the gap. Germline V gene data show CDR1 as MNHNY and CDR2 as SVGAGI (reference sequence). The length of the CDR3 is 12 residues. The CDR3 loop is CASSLANTEAFF. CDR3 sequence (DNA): TGTGCCAGCAGTCTCGCCAACACTGAAGCTTTCTTT.